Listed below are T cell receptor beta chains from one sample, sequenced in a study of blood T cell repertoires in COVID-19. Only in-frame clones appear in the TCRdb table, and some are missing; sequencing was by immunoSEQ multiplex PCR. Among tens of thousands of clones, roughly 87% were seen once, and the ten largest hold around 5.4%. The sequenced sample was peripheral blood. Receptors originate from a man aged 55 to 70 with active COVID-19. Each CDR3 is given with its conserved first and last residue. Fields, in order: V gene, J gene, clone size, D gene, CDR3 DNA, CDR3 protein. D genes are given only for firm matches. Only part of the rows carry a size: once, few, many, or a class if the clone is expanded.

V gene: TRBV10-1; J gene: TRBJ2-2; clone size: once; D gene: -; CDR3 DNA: TGCGCCAGCGGTGCTACCGGGGAGCTGTTTTTT; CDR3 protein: CASGATGELFF
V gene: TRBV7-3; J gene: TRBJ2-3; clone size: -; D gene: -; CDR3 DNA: TGTGCCAGCAGCTTTGTGTTAACAGATACGCAGTATTTT; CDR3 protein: CASSFVLTDTQYF
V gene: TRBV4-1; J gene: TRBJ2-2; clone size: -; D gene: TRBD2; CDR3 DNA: TGCGCCAGCAGCGATGGACTAGCGGACACCGGGGAGCTGTTTTTT; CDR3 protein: CASSDGLADTGELFF
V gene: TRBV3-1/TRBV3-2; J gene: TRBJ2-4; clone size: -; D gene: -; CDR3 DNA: TGTGCCAGCAGGGGCACACAAATGGTGACGTCCAAAAACATTCAGTACTTC; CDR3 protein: CASRGTQMVTSKNIQYF
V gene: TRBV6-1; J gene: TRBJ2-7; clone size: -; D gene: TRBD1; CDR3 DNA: TGTGCCAGCAGTGATCAGGGACAGGCGAGCTCCTACGAGCAGTACTTC; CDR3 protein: CASSDQGQASSYEQYF
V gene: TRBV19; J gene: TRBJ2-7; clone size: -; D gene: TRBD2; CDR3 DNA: TGTGCCAGTAGCACCGCGGCGGGGGTTTGGTACGAGCAGTACTTC; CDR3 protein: CASSTAAGVWYEQYF
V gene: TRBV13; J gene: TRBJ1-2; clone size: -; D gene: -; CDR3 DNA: TGTGCCAGCAGCTTGCTGGGGCAGGCCAACTATGGCTACACCTTC; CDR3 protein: CASSLLGQANYGYTF
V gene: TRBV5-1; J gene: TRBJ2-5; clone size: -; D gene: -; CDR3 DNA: TGCGCCAGCAGCTTGGACACTAGTGGAGAGACCCAGTACTTC; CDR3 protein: CASSLDTSGETQYF
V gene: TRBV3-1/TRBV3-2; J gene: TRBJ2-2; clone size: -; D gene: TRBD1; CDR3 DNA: TGTGCCAGCAGTGAAACAGGGGCGAACACCGGGGAGCTGTTTTTT; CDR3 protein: CASSETGANTGELFF
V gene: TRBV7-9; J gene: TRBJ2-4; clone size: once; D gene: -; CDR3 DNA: TGTGCCAGCAGCCCAAAGGAGGCCCACGGGAACATTCAGTACTTC; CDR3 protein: CASSPKEAHGNIQYF
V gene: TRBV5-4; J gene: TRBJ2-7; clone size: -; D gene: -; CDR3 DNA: TGTGCCAGCAGCTCAGAAGGGGGGGCGAGCTCCTACGAGCAGTACTTC; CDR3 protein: CASSSEGGASSYEQYF
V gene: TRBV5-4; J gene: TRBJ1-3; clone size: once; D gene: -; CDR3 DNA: TGTGCCAGCAGCTTGGACAGGGACCAGTCTGGAAACACCATATATTTT; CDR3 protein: CASSLDRDQSGNTIYF
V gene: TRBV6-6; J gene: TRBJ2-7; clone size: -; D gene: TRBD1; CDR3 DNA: TGTGCCACCACTTACGGGACAGGGGGTTACGAGCAGTACTTC; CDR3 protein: CATTYGTGGYEQYF
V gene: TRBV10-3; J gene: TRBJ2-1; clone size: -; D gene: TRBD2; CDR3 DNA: TGTGCCATCAGTGTGAATGGGGAGGGTGAGCAGTTCTTC; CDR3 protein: CAISVNGEGEQFF